This T cell receptor beta chain was identified during a study of beta chain features in type 1 diabetes. The entirety of the isolated RNA underwent reverse transcription, so expressed TCRB transcripts were sequenced. Repertoires were generated with immunoSEQ multiplex PCR, while TCRdb's copy carries only in-frame clones and drops some. Among about 360,000 clones, around 12% were seen once, and the ten largest hold 0.017%. With respect to this clone: Its antigen is still unknown.

Germline-derived CDR1 and CDR2 are SGHRS and YFSETQ. Between the trimmed V and J ends, which lost 5 bases and 2 bases, there was a span of 7 bases. The CDR3 is 12 amino acids. Study observations and caveats: When VDJ junctions were examined, type 1 diabetes patients showed fewer insertions and more deletions. TCRB repertoires of naive, central memory and Treg cells appeared more similar among patients than among healthy donors.

The specimen sequenced was naive CD4+ T cells from blood. The TCR originated in a man younger than 30 in good health. V and J are TRBV5-1 and TRBJ2-5; no definite D call. CDR3 nucleotides: TGCGCCAGCAGGGCGGAGCAAGAGACCCAGTACTTC. Its protein is CASRAEQETQYF.